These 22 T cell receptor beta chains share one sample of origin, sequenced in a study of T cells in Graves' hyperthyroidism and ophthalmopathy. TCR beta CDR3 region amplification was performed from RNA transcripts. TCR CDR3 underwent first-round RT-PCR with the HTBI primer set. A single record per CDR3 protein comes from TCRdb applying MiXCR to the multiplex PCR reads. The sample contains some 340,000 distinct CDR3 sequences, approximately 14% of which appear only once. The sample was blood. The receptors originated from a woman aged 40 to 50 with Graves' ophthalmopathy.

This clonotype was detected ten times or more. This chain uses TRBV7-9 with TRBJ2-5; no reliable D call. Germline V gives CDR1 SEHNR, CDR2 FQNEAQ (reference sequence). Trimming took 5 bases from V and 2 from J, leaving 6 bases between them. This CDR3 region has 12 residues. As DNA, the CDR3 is TGTGCCAGCAGCCCGAAGCAAGAGACCCAGTACTTC. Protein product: CASSPKQETQYF.

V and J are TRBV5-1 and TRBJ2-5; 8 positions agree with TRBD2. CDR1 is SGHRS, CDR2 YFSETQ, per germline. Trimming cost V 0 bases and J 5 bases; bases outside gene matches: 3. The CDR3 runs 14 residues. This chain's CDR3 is CASSLGTSWETQYF. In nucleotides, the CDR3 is TGCGCCAGCAGCTTGGGGACTAGCTGGGAGACCCAGTACTTC.

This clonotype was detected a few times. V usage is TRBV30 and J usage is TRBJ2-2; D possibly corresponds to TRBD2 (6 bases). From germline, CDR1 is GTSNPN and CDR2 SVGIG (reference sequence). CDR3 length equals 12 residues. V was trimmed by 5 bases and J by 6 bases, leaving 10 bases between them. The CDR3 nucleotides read TGTGCCTGGGATACGGGGGCCGGGGAGCTGTTTTTT. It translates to CAWDTGAGELFF. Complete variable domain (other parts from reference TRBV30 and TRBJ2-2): SQTIHQWPATLVQPVGSPLSLECTVEGTSNPNLYWYRQAAGRGLQLLFYSVGIGQISSEVPQNLSASRPQDRQFILSSKKLLLSDSGFYLCAWDTGAGELFFGEGSRLTVL.

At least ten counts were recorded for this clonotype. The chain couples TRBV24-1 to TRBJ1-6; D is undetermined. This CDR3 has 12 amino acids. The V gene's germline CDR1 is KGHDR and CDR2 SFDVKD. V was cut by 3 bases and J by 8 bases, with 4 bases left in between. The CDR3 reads CATSDGDSPLHF. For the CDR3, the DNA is TGTGCCACCAGTGATGGGGATTCACCCCTCCACTTT.

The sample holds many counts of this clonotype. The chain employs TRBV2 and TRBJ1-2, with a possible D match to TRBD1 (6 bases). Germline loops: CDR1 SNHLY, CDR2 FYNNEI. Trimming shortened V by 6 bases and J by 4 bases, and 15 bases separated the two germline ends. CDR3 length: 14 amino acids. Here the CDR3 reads CASRATGHFYGYTF. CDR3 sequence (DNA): TGTGCCAGCAGGGCAACGGGACACTTCTATGGCTACACCTTC.

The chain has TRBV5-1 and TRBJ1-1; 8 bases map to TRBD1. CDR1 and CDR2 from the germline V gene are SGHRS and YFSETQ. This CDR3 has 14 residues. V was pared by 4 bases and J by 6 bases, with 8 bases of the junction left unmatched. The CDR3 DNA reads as TGCGCCAGCAGCAGGACAGGGTTTGACCCTGAAGCTTTCTTT. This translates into CASSRTGFDPEAFF.

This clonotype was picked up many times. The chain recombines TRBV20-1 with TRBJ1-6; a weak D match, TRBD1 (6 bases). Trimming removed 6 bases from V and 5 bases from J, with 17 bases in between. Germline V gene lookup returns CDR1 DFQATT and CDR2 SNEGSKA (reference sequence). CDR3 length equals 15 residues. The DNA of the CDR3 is TGCAGTGCAAAGACGCCGGGACACAATAATTCACCCCTCCACTTT. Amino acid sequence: CSAKTPGHNNSPLHF.

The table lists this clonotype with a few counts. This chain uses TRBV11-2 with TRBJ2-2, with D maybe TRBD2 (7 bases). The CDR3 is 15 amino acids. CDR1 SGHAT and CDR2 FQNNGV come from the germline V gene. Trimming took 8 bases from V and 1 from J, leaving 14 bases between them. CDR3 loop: CASVSGGWNTGELFF. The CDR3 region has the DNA TGTGCCAGCGTCTCGGGGGGCTGGAACACCGGGGAGCTGTTTTTT.

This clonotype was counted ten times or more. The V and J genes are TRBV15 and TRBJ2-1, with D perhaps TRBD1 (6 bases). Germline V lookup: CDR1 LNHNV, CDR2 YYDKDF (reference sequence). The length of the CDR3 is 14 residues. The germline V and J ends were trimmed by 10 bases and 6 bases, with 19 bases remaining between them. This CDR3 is CAIAHREGVNEQFF. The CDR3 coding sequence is TGTGCCATCGCACACAGGGAAGGGGTCAATGAGCAGTTCTTC.

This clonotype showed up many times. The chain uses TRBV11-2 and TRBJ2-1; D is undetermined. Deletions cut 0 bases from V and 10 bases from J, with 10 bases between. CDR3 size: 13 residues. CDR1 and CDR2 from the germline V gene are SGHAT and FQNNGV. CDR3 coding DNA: TGTGCCAGCAGCTTAGACGCGCCTAGGGAGCAGTTCTTC. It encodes CASSLDAPREQFF.

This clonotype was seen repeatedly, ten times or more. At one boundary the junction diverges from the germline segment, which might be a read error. CDR3 DNA sequence: TGTGCCAGCAGTATAGCGGGTGCGGCCTACAATGAGCAGTTCTTC. This gives the protein CASSIAGAAYNEQFF. The V and J genes are TRBV12-3 or TRBV12-4 and TRBJ2-1, with TRBD2 matching 7 bases. The CDR3 covers 15 residues.

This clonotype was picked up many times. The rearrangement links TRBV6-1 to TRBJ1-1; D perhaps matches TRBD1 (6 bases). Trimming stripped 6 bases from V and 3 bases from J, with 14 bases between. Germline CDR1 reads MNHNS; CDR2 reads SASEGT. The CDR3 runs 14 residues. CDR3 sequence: CASRGGGWYTEAFF. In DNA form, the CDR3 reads TGTGCCAGCAGGGGAGGGGGTTGGTACACTGAAGCTTTCTTT.

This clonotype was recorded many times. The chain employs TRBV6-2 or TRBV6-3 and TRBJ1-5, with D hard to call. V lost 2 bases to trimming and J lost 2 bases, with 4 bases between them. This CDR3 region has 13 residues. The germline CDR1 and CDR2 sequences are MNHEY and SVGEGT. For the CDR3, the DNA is TGTGCCAGCAGTTACACGGGCAATCAGCCCCAGCATTTT. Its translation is CASSYTGNQPQHF.

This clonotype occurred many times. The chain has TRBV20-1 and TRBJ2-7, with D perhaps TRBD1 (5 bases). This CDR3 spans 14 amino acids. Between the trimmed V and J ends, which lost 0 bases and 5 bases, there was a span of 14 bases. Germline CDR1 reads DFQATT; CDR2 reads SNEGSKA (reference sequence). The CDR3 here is CSARDAAGSNEQYF. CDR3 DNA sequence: TGCAGTGCTAGAGATGCGGCAGGGTCGAACGAGCAGTACTTC.

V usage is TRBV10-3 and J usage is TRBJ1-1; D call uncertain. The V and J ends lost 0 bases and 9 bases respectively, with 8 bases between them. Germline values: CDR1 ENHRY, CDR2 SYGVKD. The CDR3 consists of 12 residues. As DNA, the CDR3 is TGTGCCATCAGTGAGTCTTCGCCGAAAGCTTTCTTT. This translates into CAISESSPKAFF.

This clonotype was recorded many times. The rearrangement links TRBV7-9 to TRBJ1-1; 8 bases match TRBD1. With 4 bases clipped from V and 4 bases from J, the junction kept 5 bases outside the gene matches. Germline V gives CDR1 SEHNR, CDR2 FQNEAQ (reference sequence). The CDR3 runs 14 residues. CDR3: CASSSRDRFTEAFF. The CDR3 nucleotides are TGTGCCAGCAGCTCCCGGGACAGGTTCACTGAAGCTTTCTTT.

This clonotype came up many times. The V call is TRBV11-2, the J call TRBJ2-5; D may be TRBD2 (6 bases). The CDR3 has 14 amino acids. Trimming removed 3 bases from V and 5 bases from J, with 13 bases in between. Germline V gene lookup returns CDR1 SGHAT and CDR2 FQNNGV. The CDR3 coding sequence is TGTGCCAGCAGCTTCCCGGGAGAAGGGGAGACCCAGTACTTC. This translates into CASSFPGEGETQYF.

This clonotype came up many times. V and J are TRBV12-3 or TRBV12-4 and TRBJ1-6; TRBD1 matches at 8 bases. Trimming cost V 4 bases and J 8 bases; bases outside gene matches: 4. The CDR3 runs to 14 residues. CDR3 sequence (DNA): TGTGCCAGCAGTTGGACAGGGCGAGATTCACCCCTCCACTTT. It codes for CASSWTGRDSPLHF.

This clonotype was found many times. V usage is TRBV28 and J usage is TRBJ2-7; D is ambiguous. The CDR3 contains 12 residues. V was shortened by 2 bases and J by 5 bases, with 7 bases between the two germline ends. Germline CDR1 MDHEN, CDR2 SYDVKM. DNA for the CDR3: TGTGCCAGCAGTTTAGCGTGGAACGAGCAGTACTTC. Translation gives CASSLAWNEQYF.

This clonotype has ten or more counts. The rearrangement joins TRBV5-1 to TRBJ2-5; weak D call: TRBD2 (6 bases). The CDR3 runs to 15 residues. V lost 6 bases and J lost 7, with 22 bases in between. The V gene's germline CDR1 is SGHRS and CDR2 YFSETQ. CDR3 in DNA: TGCGCCAGCAACTCCCCCGGGACTGGCCCAGGGACCCAGTACTTC. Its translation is CASNSPGTGPGTQYF. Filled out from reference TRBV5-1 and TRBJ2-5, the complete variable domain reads KAGVTQTPRYLIKTRGQQVTLSCSPISGHRSVSWYQQTPGQGLQFLFEYFSETQRNKGNFPGRFSGRQFSNSRSEMNVSTLELGDSALYLCASNSPGTGPGTQYFGPGTRLLVL.

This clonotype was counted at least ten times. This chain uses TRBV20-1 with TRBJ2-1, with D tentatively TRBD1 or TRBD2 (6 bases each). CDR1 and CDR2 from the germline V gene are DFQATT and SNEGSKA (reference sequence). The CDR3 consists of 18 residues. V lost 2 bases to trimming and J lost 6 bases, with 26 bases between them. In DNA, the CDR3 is TGCAGTGCTAGACAAGGGGGAGGATTCGGAGGAGGGATCAATGAGCAGTTCTTC. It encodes CSARQGGGFGGGINEQFF.

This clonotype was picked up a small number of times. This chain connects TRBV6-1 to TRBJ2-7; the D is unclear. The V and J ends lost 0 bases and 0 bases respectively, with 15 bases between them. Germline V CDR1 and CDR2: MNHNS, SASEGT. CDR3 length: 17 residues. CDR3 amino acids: CASSEAWEAGLSYEQYF. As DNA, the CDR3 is TGTGCCAGCAGTGAAGCGTGGGAAGCAGGTCTCTCCTACGAGCAGTACTTC.